Each of the 22 T cell receptor beta chains below was sequenced from the same sample in a study of response to subunit inactivated influenza vaccine. MiXCR was run by TCRdb on the RT-PCR reads, yielding one entry per CDR3 protein. Here the sample spans fewer than 750,000 distinct CDR3 sequences, around 15% being singletons. Sample: PBMCs from blood, taken about 13 days after vaccination. The receptors stem from a man between 45 and 60 years old who received an inactivated influenza vaccine.

The chain joins TRBV15 to TRBJ1-1; D is ambiguous. Between the trimmed V and J ends, which lost 1 base and 5 bases, there was a span of 8 bases. The germline CDR1 and CDR2 sequences are LNHNV and YYDKDF (reference sequence). The CDR3 has 13 amino acids. The CDR3 region has the DNA TGTGCCACCAGCAGAGGGTACGAGACTGAAGCTTTCTTT. Translated: CATSRGYETEAFF.

The gene calls are TRBV5-1 and TRBJ2-1, with 8 bases matching TRBD1. Germline V gene data show CDR1 as SGHRS and CDR2 as YFSETQ. This CDR3 is built from 18 residues. V trimming: 2 bases; J trimming: 13 bases; junction bases outside the gene matches: 23. CDR3 sequence (DNA): TGCGCCAGCAGCTTAAGGGTTCCAGGACAGGGCGCTAATACCCCTCAGTTCTTC. It encodes CASSLRVPGQGANTPQFF.

This clonotype was observed many times. J is TRBJ1-6 and V is TRBV20-1; D is ambiguous. Trimming removed 2 bases at V and 5 bases at J, with 10 bases between. Germline CDR1 reads DFQATT; CDR2 reads SNEGSKA (reference sequence). The CDR3 has 14 amino acids. The chain's CDR3 is CSARLGSDNSPLHF. The CDR3 DNA follows: TGCAGTGCTAGACTGGGTTCAGATAATTCACCCCTCCACTTT.

CDR3 sequence reads: CASSQAASGSYNEQFF. Written as DNA, the CDR3 is TGCGCCAGCAGCCAAGCGGCTAGCGGGAGCTACAATGAGCAGTTCTTC. The chain carries TRBV4-3 and TRBJ2-1, with 10 bases identical to TRBD2. This CDR3 is 16 amino acids long. Germline CDR1 reads LGHNA; CDR2 reads YSLEER. The trim removed 1 base at V and 3 bases at J, leaving 3 bases unmatched.

This rearrangement joins TRBV6-2 or TRBV6-3 to TRBJ1-2; D is uncertain. Germline CDR1 and CDR2: MNHEY and SVGEGT. This CDR3 region has 13 residues. V lost 6 bases to trimming and J lost 9 bases, with 17 bases between them. In DNA form, the CDR3 reads TGTGCCAGCAGCGACCCTAATCTTTGGAGCTACACCTTC. Translating it yields CASSDPNLWSYTF.

This chain uses TRBV6-2 or TRBV6-3 with TRBJ2-7, with TRBD1 as a possible D gene (6 bases). This CDR3 is built from 15 residues. V lost 4 bases and J lost 6, with 19 bases in between. The germline gives CDR1 MNHEY, CDR2 SVGEGT. The CDR3 coding sequence is TGTGCCAGCAGTTCGGGGACACCGGGCGTCGGCGAGCAGTACTTC. Amino acids: CASSSGTPGVGEQYF.

This clonotype was recorded at least ten times. The chain has TRBV9 and TRBJ1-1; 7 positions agree with TRBD1. Germline-derived CDR1 and CDR2 are SGDLS and YYNGEE. The CDR3 loop spans 15 amino acids. After removal of 3 bases from V and 1 base from J, the junction contained 6 bases not matched to a gene. The CDR3 DNA follows: TGTGCCAGCAGCGCCGGACAGGCGGGGAACACTGAAGCTTTCTTT. It translates to CASSAGQAGNTEAFF.

V is TRBV6-2 or TRBV6-3 and J is TRBJ2-7, with TRBD2 matching over 8 bases. The V gene's germline CDR1 is MNHEY and CDR2 SVGEGT. J lost 3 bases, V lost 2 bases, and 3 bases had no gene match. The length of the CDR3 is 14 residues. The CDR3 region has the DNA TGTGCCAGCAGTTACCCGGGGACTAGCTACGAGCAGTACTTC. Encoded protein: CASSYPGTSYEQYF.

This clonotype occurred a few times. The V gene is TRBV10-3, the J gene TRBJ1-5; 10 bases agree with TRBD1. The CDR3 consists of 14 residues. CDR1 is ENHRY, CDR2 SYGVKD, per germline. With 2 bases clipped from V and 7 bases from J, the junction kept 2 bases outside the gene matches. In nucleotides, the CDR3 is TGTGCCATCAGTGAGAGGGACAGGGGCCAGCCCCAGCATTTT. Its protein product is CAISERDRGQPQHF.

DNA for the CDR3: TGTGCCAGCAGTTTGCCTAGCGGAGTTTACAATGAGCAGTTCTTC. Translation: CASSLPSGVYNEQFF. The rearrangement joins TRBV12-3 or TRBV12-4 to TRBJ2-1; 7 bases are a match to TRBD2. This CDR3 has 15 amino acids. V was clipped by 3 bases and J by 4 bases; unmatched bases: 6.

This clonotype was picked up many times. DNA for the CDR3: TGTGCCAGCAGCCAAGGCGACCAGGGGAACACTGAAGCTTTCTTT. Translation gives CASSQGDQGNTEAFF. V is TRBV3-1 and J is TRBJ1-1; possibly TRBD1 for D (5 bases). There are 15 residues in the CDR3. The germline CDR1 and CDR2 sequences are LGHDT and YNNKEL (reference sequence). V lost 1 base to trimming and J lost 1 base, with 10 bases between them.

A few counts support this clonotype. The chain uses TRBV7-2 and TRBJ2-1; D is possibly TRBD2 (5 bases). The germline V gene encodes CDR1 SGHTA and CDR2 FQGNSA. V was shortened by 2 bases and J by 0 bases, with 14 bases between the two germline ends. This CDR3 region has 17 residues. The CDR3 here is CASSLSGGFRSYNEQFF. The CDR3 DNA reads as TGTGCCAGCAGCTTATCCGGCGGGTTCCGCTCCTACAATGAGCAGTTCTTC.

This clonotype was seen a few times. The chain carries TRBV19 and TRBJ1-6, with 11 nucleotides matching TRBD1. Losses at the gene ends were 5 bases for V and 9 bases for J; bases not matched to a gene: 6. CDR1 and CDR2 (germline): LNHDA, SQIVND (reference sequence). This CDR3 comprises 15 residues. The CDR3 DNA is TGTGCCAGTAGTGGACAGGGGGCAGGTTTTTCACCCCTCCACTTT. It specifies CASSGQGAGFSPLHF.

Ten or more counts support this clonotype. This sequence joins TRBV12-3 or TRBV12-4 and TRBJ1-3, with D hard to call. V dropped 11 bases and J dropped 4 bases, with 18 bases sitting between them. The CDR3 has 14 residues. The CDR3 sequence is CAGTMARRGNTIYF. As DNA, the CDR3 is TGTGCCGGCACGATGGCTCGACGGGGAAACACCATATATTTT.

This chain uses TRBV20-1 with TRBJ2-7; 12 positions agree with TRBD2. Germline trimming cut 0 bases from V and 3 bases from J; bases unmatched to any gene: 3. The V gene's germline CDR1 is DFQATT and CDR2 SNEGSKA (reference sequence). The CDR3 runs 15 residues. The CDR3 DNA follows: TGCAGTGCTAGAGATGCACTAGCGGGAGGCTACGAGCAGTACTTC. Protein: CSARDALAGGYEQYF.

This clonotype was seen more than once but under ten times. The rearrangement joins TRBV3-1 to TRBJ2-2, with a possible D match to TRBD2 (5 bases). Per the germline V gene, CDR1 is LGHDT and CDR2 is YNNKEL (reference sequence). Trimming took off 4 bases at V and 0 bases at J, with 9 bases between the two ends. The length of the CDR3 is 15 residues. The CDR3 sequence is CASSPGVPNTGELFF. CDR3 nucleotide sequence: TGTGCCAGCAGCCCCGGGGTCCCGAACACCGGGGAGCTGTTTTTT.

This clonotype was found a few times. The chain carries TRBV20-1 and TRBJ2-7; 10 bases map to TRBD2. The CDR3 totals 14 residues. Germline trimming cut 3 bases from V and 7 bases from J; bases unmatched to any gene: 9. Germline CDR1 and CDR2: DFQATT and SNEGSKA (reference sequence). CDR3 protein: CSARRGLASWEQYF. The CDR3 nucleotides read TGCAGTGCTAGGAGGGGACTAGCGTCGTGGGAGCAGTACTTC.

This clonotype came up many times. The J gene is TRBJ2-7, the V gene TRBV10-3, with D perhaps TRBD1 (6 bases). V dropped 5 bases and J dropped 6 bases, with 14 bases sitting between them. This CDR3 comprises 13 residues. Germline CDR1 reads ENHRY; CDR2 reads SYGVKD. In DNA, the CDR3 is TGTGCCATCAGTTACTACAGGGAGTCCGAGCAGTACTTC. This encodes CAISYYRESEQYF.

This sequence joins TRBV28 and TRBJ2-5; 9 bases fit TRBD2. Looked up from germline, CDR1 is MDHEN and CDR2 is SYDVKM. V lost 4 bases and J lost 3; bases outside the gene matches: 12. The CDR3 length is 17 residues. The chain's CDR3 is CASSSPVLAGNKETQYF. The CDR3 bases are TGTGCCAGCAGTTCCCCCGTTCTAGCGGGGAATAAAGAGACCCAGTACTTC.

The genes are TRBV28 and TRBJ2-1; the D is unclear. CDR1 is MDHEN, CDR2 SYDVKM, per germline. The ends were cut back, 8 bases at V and 0 bases at J, with 14 bases in the middle. This CDR3 comprises 15 residues. CDR3 residues: CASGVGGSSYNEQFF. As DNA, the CDR3 is TGTGCCAGCGGGGTAGGTGGAAGCTCCTACAATGAGCAGTTCTTC.

This clonotype was picked up a small number of times. V is TRBV10-3 and J is TRBJ1-5; 7 nucleotides agree with TRBD1. The CDR3 is 15 residues long. The junction had 1 base not matched to a gene; V was cut back by 2 bases and J by 0 bases. Germline loops: CDR1 ENHRY, CDR2 SYGVKD. The CDR3 reads CAISENRGSNQPQHF. The DNA of the CDR3 is TGTGCCATCAGTGAGAACAGGGGTAGCAATCAGCCCCAGCATTTT.

This clonotype appeared a few times. This chain links TRBV20-1 with TRBJ2-3; D is possibly TRBD2 (5 bases). The germline gives CDR1 DFQATT, CDR2 SNEGSKA (reference sequence). The CDR3 spans 14 residues. The V and J ends lost 5 bases and 4 bases respectively, with 16 bases between them. CDR3 amino acids: CSARYPEGADTQYF. The DNA of the CDR3 is TGCAGTGCTCGCTACCCCGAGGGCGCAGATACGCAGTATTTT.